These 23 T cell receptor beta chains share one sample of origin, sequenced in a study of OX40 agonist ivuxolimab in advanced cancers. Using immunoSEQ multiplex PCR, the repertoire was profiled, and TCRdb retains in-frame clones only, with some absent. The table records some 70,000 clones, about nine tenths of them present only once. Sample: CD4+ or CD8+ T cells sorted from blood, taken in a trial of the OX40 agonist ivuxolimab. The receptors here all came from an adult with an advanced solid tumor such as melanoma, head and neck, liver or kidney cancer.

The chain is built from TRBV28 and TRBJ1-2; D gene ambiguous. The CDR3 is 13 amino acids. Trimming took 3 bases from V and 8 from J, leaving 13 bases between them. The germline V gene encodes CDR1 MDHEN and CDR2 SYDVKM. The DNA of the CDR3 is TGTGCCAGCAGTTTTGGCAGAAACGTCGGCTACACCTTC. Translated: CASSFGRNVGYTF.

The V call is TRBV15, the J call TRBJ1-4; maybe TRBD1 (6 bases). V was trimmed by 1 base and J by 10 bases, leaving 16 bases between them. The CDR3 length is 15 residues. Per germline, CDR1 LNHNV and CDR2 YYDKDF (reference sequence). The CDR3 region is CATSRAVGATGKLFF. CDR3 coding DNA: TGTGCCACCAGCAGAGCGGTGGGGGCCACAGGAAAACTGTTTTTT.

This rearrangement joins TRBV7-9 to TRBJ2-2, with D perhaps matching TRBD1 (6 bases). This CDR3 contains 18 residues. Germline loops: CDR1 SEHNR, CDR2 FQNEAQ (reference sequence). The V end was cut by 5 bases, the J end by 2 bases, with 21 bases between. In DNA form, the CDR3 reads TGTGCCAGCAGCCTTAAAACATCCTACAGGGCCAACACCGGGGAGCTGTTTTTT. Residues: CASSLKTSYRANTGELFF.

J is TRBJ2-5 and V is TRBV5-4; either TRBD1 or TRBD2 may supply D (5 bases each). The germline V and J ends were trimmed by 2 bases and 3 bases, with 8 bases remaining between them. Germline assignment: CDR1 SGHNT and CDR2 YYREEE (reference sequence). The CDR3 covers 13 residues. CDR3 DNA: TGTGCCAGCAGCTTTGGGACGGAAGAGACCCAGTACTTC. Its translation: CASSFGTEETQYF.

This chain links TRBV4-1 with TRBJ2-7; D gene uncertain. The length of the CDR3 is 15 residues. Per germline, CDR1 MGHRA and CDR2 YSYEKL. With 0 bases removed from V and 9 bases from J, the gap between germline ends came to 18 bases. The CDR3 DNA reads as TGCGCCAGCAGCCAAGACTCGTCGGTCCGCGTCGGGCAGTACTTC. It translates to CASSQDSSVRVGQYF.

V and J are TRBV7-2 and TRBJ1-1; D is unresolved. CDR1 and CDR2 from the germline V gene are SGHTA and FQGNSA. The V and J ends lost 3 bases and 1 base respectively, with 12 bases between them. CDR3 length: 15 residues. CDR3 in amino acids: CASSFPPYKNTEAFF. The CDR3 DNA reads as TGTGCCAGCAGCTTCCCCCCCTACAAGAACACTGAAGCTTTCTTT.

The chain recombines TRBV21-1 with TRBJ1-1; the D segment call TRBD1 is taken from the table without a DNA check. TRBV21-1 corresponds to a pseudogene. The CDR3 totals 18 residues. This CDR3 reads CASSNWTGDQNLNTEAFF. The CDR3 coding sequence is TGTGCCAGCAGCAACTGGACAGGTGATCAAAACTTGAACACTGAAGCTTTCTTT.

A few counts support this clone. J is TRBJ1-5 and V is TRBV5-8; no reliable D call. Deletions cut 1 base from V and 6 bases from J, with 5 bases between. This CDR3 comprises 12 residues. Germline CDR1 and CDR2: SGHTS and YDEGEE. CDR3 DNA: TGTGCCAGCAGCTTGATGGGTCAGCCCCAGCATTTT. Protein sequence: CASSLMGQPQHF.

V and J are TRBV11-2 and TRBJ2-3, with D possibly TRBD2 on 6 matching bases. This CDR3 is 15 amino acids long. V gave up 7 bases and J gave up 4 bases, with 18 bases separating them. Germline loops: CDR1 SGHAT, CDR2 FQNNGV. Here the CDR3 DNA reads TGTGCCAGCAACCTACTATACCCGGGAGCAGATACGCAGTATTTT. It yields the protein CASNLLYPGADTQYF.

The CDR3 loop reads CASSHTGPGELFF. Written as DNA, the CDR3 is TGTGCCAGCAGCCATACAGGGCCCGGGGAGCTGTTTTTT. The rearrangement uses TRBV7-9 and TRBJ2-2, with D maybe TRBD1 (6 bases). CDR3 size: 13 residues. Trimming took off 5 bases at V and 6 bases at J, with 10 bases between the two ends. Germline values: CDR1 SEHNR, CDR2 FQNEAQ (reference sequence). Full variable domain (outside the CDR3, taken from reference TRBV7-9 and TRBJ2-2): DTGVSQNPRHKITKRGQNVTFRCDPISEHNRLYWYRQTLGQGPEFLTYFQNEAQLEKSRLLSDRFSAERPKGSFSTLEIQRTEQGDSAMYLCASSHTGPGELFFGEGSRLTVL.

The chain links TRBV29-1 to TRBJ2-7; 8 bases map to TRBD1. The CDR3 length is 13 residues. After removal of 6 bases from V and 1 base from J, the junction contained 5 bases not matched to a gene. The germline gives CDR1 SQVTM, CDR2 ANQGSEA. CDR3 residues: CSVGTGFSYEQYF. Here the CDR3 DNA reads TGCAGCGTAGGGACAGGTTTTTCCTACGAGCAGTACTTC.

This CDR3 is CASSPTGGEGPQHF. The CDR3 region has the DNA TGCGCCAGCAGCCCGACAGGGGGCGAGGGTCCCCAGCATTTT. The chain links TRBV5-1 to TRBJ1-5, with TRBD1 matching over 10 bases. The CDR3 loop spans 14 amino acids. J gave up 10 bases and V 4 bases, and 8 bases lay outside the gene matches. Germline V gives CDR1 SGHRS, CDR2 YFSETQ.

With regard to this clone: One end of the junction fails to match germline, which may point to a read error. This chain uses TRBV5-4 with TRBJ1-4; the D gene is possibly TRBD1 (5 bases). This CDR3 comprises 14 residues. CDR1 and CDR2 (germline): SGHNT, YYREEE (reference sequence). CDR3 region: CASNLVGGGEKLFF. For the CDR3, the DNA is TGTGCCAGCAACTTGGTCGGGGGAGGAGAAAAACTGTTTTTT.

The V and J genes are TRBV13 and TRBJ2-1; 14 bases fit TRBD2. The CDR3 is made up of 18 amino acids. The V and J ends lost 2 bases and 8 bases, in that order; junction bases with no gene match: 11. Germline CDR1 reads PRHDT; CDR2 reads FYEKMQ (reference sequence). The CDR3 spells CASSLSPTSGGAWDEQFF. CDR3 nucleotides: TGTGCCAGCAGCTTATCCCCGACTAGCGGGGGGGCCTGGGATGAGCAGTTCTTC.

The genes are TRBV10-3 and TRBJ2-5; 11 positions agree with TRBD2. V was clipped by 2 bases and J by 6 bases; unmatched bases: 5. The CDR3 totals 15 residues. CDR1 and CDR2 from the germline V gene are ENHRY and SYGVKD. CDR3 nucleotides: TGTGCCATCAGTGAGGTAGCGGGGGGGCCAAAGACCCAGTACTTC. Encoded protein: CAISEVAGGPKTQYF.

This chain joins TRBV18 and TRBJ2-4; no firm D call. The V gene's germline CDR1 is KGHSH and CDR2 LQKENI. Trimming pared 4 bases from V and 5 bases from J, leaving 9 bases between. The CDR3 covers 13 residues. CDR3 in DNA: TGTGCCAGCTCACAGGGTGCTGAAAACATTCAGTACTTC. It specifies CASSQGAENIQYF.

This chain joins TRBV7-6 and TRBJ1-3; no firm D call. V was trimmed by 1 base and J by 0 bases, leaving 7 bases between them. There are 15 residues in the CDR3. Germline values: CDR1 SGHVS, CDR2 FNYEAQ. DNA for the CDR3: TGTGCCAGCAGCTTAGGGCGGGTCTCTGGAAACACCATATATTTT. This gives the protein CASSLGRVSGNTIYF.

The J gene is TRBJ2-5, the V gene TRBV7-2, with a tentative D call TRBD2 (6 bases). The better agreement between TRBJ2-7 and the DNA end casts doubt on the J call. The germline V gene encodes CDR1 SGHTA and CDR2 FQGNSA. The CDR3 extends over 13 amino acids. In DNA form, the CDR3 reads TGTGCCAGCAGCTCCCGGGAGTCCTACGAGCAGTACTTC. Translation: CASSSRESYEQYF.

The V and J genes are TRBV28 and TRBJ2-3; tentatively, D is TRBD1 (5 bases). CDR1 MDHEN and CDR2 SYDVKM come from the germline V gene. V gave up 4 bases and J gave up 3 bases, with 14 bases separating them. CDR3 length equals 15 residues. The DNA for the CDR3 is TGTGCCAGCAGTTCCCAGGGATTCCAGACAGATACGCAGTATTTT. Translating gives CASSSQGFQTDTQYF.

The CDR3 bases are TGTGCCCCCAGGGGGGTAGGGATCTACGAGCAGTACTTC. It is translated as CAPRGVGIYEQYF. This rearrangement joins TRBV5-3 to TRBJ2-7; D may be TRBD1 (7 bases). TRBV5-3 carries the ORF label, with uncertain function. The CDR3 covers 13 residues. Trimming took 10 bases from V and 3 from J, leaving 17 bases between them.

This clone was picked up one time. The chain has TRBV7-9 and TRBJ2-3; tentatively, D is TRBD1 (6 bases). The V end was cut by 4 bases, the J end by 4 bases, with 9 bases between. Germline CDR1 is SEHNR and CDR2 is FQNEAQ (reference sequence). The CDR3 extends over 13 amino acids. The CDR3 loop is CASSSRGPDTQYF. The CDR3 region has the DNA TGTGCCAGCAGCTCCAGGGGACCAGATACGCAGTATTTT.

The V and J genes are TRBV19 and TRBJ1-2; 7 bases are shared with TRBD1. Trimming removed 9 bases from V and 12 bases from J; junction bases left unmatched: 19. Looked up from germline, CDR1 is LNHDA and CDR2 is SQIVND (reference sequence). The CDR3 runs 14 residues. The DNA for the CDR3 is TGTGCCAGCCAACGACAGGGTTTCGCTCATGCTCACACCTTC. Encoded protein: CASQRQGFAHAHTF.

The V call is TRBV5-5, the J call TRBJ2-7, with 7 bases aligning to TRBD2. V was pared by 3 bases and J by 5 bases, with 14 bases of the junction left unmatched. CDR3 length: 16 amino acids. Germline CDR1 and CDR2: SGHKS and YYEKEE (reference sequence). CDR3 sequence (DNA): TGTGCCAGCAGCTCCCTCGGTCTGGGGGGAGGGGACGAGCAGTACTTC. Amino acid sequence: CASSSLGLGGGDEQYF.